The clone carrying this T cell receptor beta chain appeared many times. The CDR3 has 16 residues. Germline V gene lookup returns CDR1 MNHEY and CDR2 SVGAGI. V lost 6 bases to trimming and J lost 9 bases; unmatched junction nucleotides: 11. These data come from a study of T-cell reconstitution after alpha-beta-depleted transplantation in children. This sample's TCRbeta library carried unique molecular identifier barcodes. A single record per CDR3 protein comes from TCRdb applying MiXCR to the PCR reads. The table shows about 410,000 distinct CDR3 sequences, with roughly 22% occurring only once. This clonotype originated in a human donor who donated a stem cell graft to a child with acute myeloid leukemia. The V gene is TRBV6-5, the J gene TRBJ2-1; 13 bases map to TRBD2. The specimen was PBMCs from the stem cell graft donor, collected from the stem cell graft. DNA of the CDR3: TGTGCCAGCAGCAACAGTGGACTAGCGGGAGCGGTTGAGCAGTTCTTC. Translating gives CASSNSGLAGAVEQFF.